This TCR beta chain derives from a study of T-cell reconstitution after alpha-beta-depleted transplantation in children listed by TCRdb under 2016. Background for the entire study: T-cell immune reconstitution after TCRalphabeta/CD19-depleted allogeneic hematopoietic cell transplantation in children was quantitatively tracked in the study by means of TCR repertoire profiling.

Library preparation employed PCR. Sequencer: Illumina HiSeq 2500. TCR library preparation used molecular barcoding, with unique molecular identifiers applied to normalize quantification of the TCRbeta repertoire. TCRdb reworked the public reads: Q25 trimming with fastp, MiXCR clone assembly, productive beta chains retained. Each entry is one CDR3 protein sequence, shown with its most common DNA and genes. This sample is represented by roughly 590,000 distinct CDR3 sequences; approximately 16% of them were singletons. The ten largest clones capture around 0.96% of the sample. Deletion took 5 bases off V and 5 bases off J, with a span of 12 bases between the germline ends. Per the germline V gene, KGHSH is the CDR1 and LQKENI is the CDR2. The CDR3 spans 13 residues, from the cysteine through the phenylalanine. Only the CDR3 portion is preserved as DNA: 39 bases, with reading frame beginning at the first base.

This clonotype was seen a few times. This receptor's antigen is unknown. The record has no base qualities; no much larger clone is one base away. The source of this sequence is a human donor who donated a stem cell graft to a child with acute myeloid leukemia. The material sequenced was PBMCs from the stem cell graft donor, taken from the stem cell graft. Rearrangement joined TRBV18 to TRBJ1-2, with the D segment identity uncertain. The CDR3 reads CASSIDGNYGYTF. Here is the DNA: TGTGCCAGCTCAATCGACGGCAATTATGGCTACACCTTC.